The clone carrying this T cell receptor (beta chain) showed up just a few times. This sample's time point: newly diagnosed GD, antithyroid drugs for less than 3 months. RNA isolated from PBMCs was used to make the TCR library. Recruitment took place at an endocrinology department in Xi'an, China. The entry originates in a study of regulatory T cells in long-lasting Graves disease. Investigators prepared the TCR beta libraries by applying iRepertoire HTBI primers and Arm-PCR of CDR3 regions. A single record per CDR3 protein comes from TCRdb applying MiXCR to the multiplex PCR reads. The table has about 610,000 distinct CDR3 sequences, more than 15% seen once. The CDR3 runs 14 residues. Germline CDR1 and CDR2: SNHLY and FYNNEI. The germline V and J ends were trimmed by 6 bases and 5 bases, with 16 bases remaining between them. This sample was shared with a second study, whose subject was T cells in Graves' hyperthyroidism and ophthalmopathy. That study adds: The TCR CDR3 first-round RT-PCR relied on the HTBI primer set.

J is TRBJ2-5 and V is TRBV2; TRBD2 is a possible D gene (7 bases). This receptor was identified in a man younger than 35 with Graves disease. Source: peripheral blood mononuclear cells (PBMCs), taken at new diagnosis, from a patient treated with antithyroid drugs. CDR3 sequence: CASSRGAGDETQYF. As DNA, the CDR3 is TGTGCCAGCAGCAGGGGTGCGGGAGACGAGACCCAGTACTTC. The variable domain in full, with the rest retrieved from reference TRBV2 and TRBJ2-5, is EPEVTQTPSHQVTQMGQEVILRCVPISNHLYFYWYRQILGQKVEFLVSFYNNEISEKSEIFDDQFSVERPDGSNFTLKIRSTKLEDSAMYFCASSRGAGDETQYFGPGTRLLVL.